These 15 T cell receptor beta chains were all obtained from the same sample, sequenced in a study of T cell responses to AZD1222 COVID-19 vaccine. Sequencing was performed with immunoSEQ multiplex PCR; in TCRdb, only in-frame clones are kept and a portion is missing. Among around 130,000 clones, 70% to 90% were seen once, and the ten largest hold 1.5% to 2%. The starting material was peripheral blood, obtained on day 0 of AZD1222 vaccination. These TCRs come from an adult in good health.

This clone has ten or more counts. The V and J genes are TRBV6-1 and TRBJ1-5, with 7 bases identical to TRBD1. The germline V gene has CDR1 MNHNS and CDR2 SASEGT. The CDR3 runs 16 residues. J was trimmed by 4 bases and V by 2 bases; bases with no gene match: 8. The CDR3 sequence: CASSETGTAVNQPQHF. CDR3 DNA sequence: TGTGCCAGCAGTGAAACCGGGACAGCAGTGAATCAGCCCCAGCATTTT.

V gene TRBV19 combines with J gene TRBJ1-6; D might be TRBD1 (5 bases). Trimming removed 1 base from V and 3 bases from J, with 10 bases in between. The CDR3 sequence is 16 residues long. Germline assignment: CDR1 LNHDA and CDR2 SQIVND (reference sequence). In DNA form, the CDR3 reads TGTGCCAGTAGTATAGTCCAGGGAGACTATAATTCACCCCTCCACTTT. It yields the protein CASSIVQGDYNSPLHF.

The CDR3 DNA reads as TGTGCCACCAGTGTCGCGGAGGGGGGACGCGGGGAGCTGTTTTTT. Amino acid sequence: CATSVAEGGRGELFF. This rearrangement joins TRBV24-1 to TRBJ2-2; the D gene could be TRBD1 or TRBD2 (6 bases each). The V gene's germline CDR1 is KGHDR and CDR2 SFDVKD. V was trimmed by 5 bases and J by 7 bases, leaving 16 bases between them. This CDR3 comprises 15 residues.

The chain links TRBV6-2 or TRBV6-3 to TRBJ1-1; weak D call: TRBD1 (5 bases). The V end was cut by 6 bases, the J end by 4 bases, with 18 bases between. CDR1 is MNHEY, CDR2 SVGEGT, per germline. The CDR3 spans 15 residues. CDR3 residues: CASRPKGPWFTEAFF. CDR3 nucleotide sequence: TGTGCCAGCAGACCTAAGGGACCGTGGTTCACTGAAGCTTTCTTT.

The rearrangement uses TRBV7-9 and TRBJ2-3; no definite D call. Trimming stripped 1 base from V and 6 bases from J, with 8 bases between. Per germline, CDR1 SEHNR and CDR2 FQNEAQ (reference sequence). The CDR3 totals 13 residues. Here the CDR3 reads CASSLVLGDTQYF. The DNA for the CDR3 is TGTGCCAGCAGCTTAGTTTTGGGGGATACGCAGTATTTT.

The rearrangement joins TRBV3-1 (or the pseudogene TRBV3-2) to TRBJ1-1; D gene uncertain. The V gene's germline CDR1 is LGHDT and CDR2 YNNKEL (reference sequence). The germline V and J ends were trimmed by 0 bases and 4 bases, with 12 bases remaining between them. This CDR3 has 15 residues. CDR3 bases: TGTGCCAGCAGCCAAGATAGGAGGAGAGGCACTGAAGCTTTCTTT. Protein: CASSQDRRRGTEAFF.

The CDR3 DNA is TGTGCCAGCAGCTTTGCGGGGAGTCGGTACGAGCAGTACTTC. This gives the protein CASSFAGSRYEQYF. This chain links TRBV7-2 with TRBJ2-7, with D perhaps TRBD2 (6 bases). V gave up 3 bases and J gave up 4 bases, with 13 bases separating them. CDR3 length: 14 residues. The germline V gene encodes CDR1 SGHTA and CDR2 FQGNSA.

The CDR3 DNA follows: TGTGCCAGCAGTGATGGGCCACTAGAGACCCAGTACTTC. Residues: CASSDGPLETQYF. J is TRBJ2-5 and V is TRBV2; D gene unclear. The CDR3 totals 13 residues. Deletions cut 3 bases from V and 4 bases from J, with 9 bases between. Germline CDR1 SNHLY, CDR2 FYNNEI.

This chain connects TRBV24-1 to TRBJ2-1; 7 bases agree with TRBD1. V dropped 5 bases and J dropped 1; count of bases not matched to a gene: 7. The CDR3 runs 16 residues. The germline gives CDR1 KGHDR, CDR2 SFDVKD. The CDR3 here is CATSALRQGSYNEQFF. The CDR3 DNA follows: TGTGCCACCAGTGCCTTGCGACAGGGTTCCTACAATGAGCAGTTCTTC.

J is TRBJ2-5 and V is TRBV6-6; 11 bases line up with TRBD1. The ends lost 5 bases at V and 5 bases at J; junction bases unmatched: 13. The CDR3 has 17 residues. The germline CDR1 and CDR2 sequences are MNHNY and SVGAGI (reference sequence). The CDR3 is CASSPGLRTGGRETQYF. In DNA, the CDR3 is TGTGCCAGCAGTCCCGGTTTGAGGACAGGGGGCCGGGAGACCCAGTACTTC.

This clone was picked up a small number of times. V gene TRBV6-5 combines with J gene TRBJ2-2; D is unresolved. This CDR3 is 15 amino acids long. V dropped 7 bases and J dropped 1 base, with 13 bases sitting between them. Germline V lookup: CDR1 MNHEY, CDR2 SVGAGI. CDR3 sequence: CASNFEVLNTGELFF. The CDR3, as DNA: TGTGCCAGCAATTTCGAGGTGCTGAACACCGGGGAGCTGTTTTTT.

The rearrangement joins TRBV27 to TRBJ1-5; D is possibly TRBD1 (5 bases). This CDR3 is 15 amino acids long. Per the germline V gene, CDR1 is MNHEY and CDR2 is SMNVEV (reference sequence). The V and J ends lost 4 bases and 7 bases respectively, with 17 bases between them. The CDR3 is CASSSQAGGVQPQHF. CDR3 bases: TGTGCCAGCAGTTCTCAAGCGGGGGGGGTCCAGCCCCAGCATTTT.

As concerns this clone: Other DNA variants within this sample encode the same CDR3. The chain carries TRBV5-1 and TRBJ1-5; D ambiguous. V was trimmed by 1 base and J by 4 bases, leaving 9 bases between them. The CDR3 spans 14 residues. Germline V gene lookup returns CDR1 SGHRS and CDR2 YFSETQ. CDR3 sequence (DNA): TGCGCCAGCAGCTTGTTGGGAGGGAATCAGCCCCAGCATTTT. Translated: CASSLLGGNQPQHF.

A single count supports this clone. The chain has TRBV5-5 and TRBJ2-7, with 8 bases matching TRBD2. The length of the CDR3 is 16 residues. Germline V gene data show CDR1 as SGHKS and CDR2 as YYEKEE (reference sequence). V dropped 0 bases and J dropped 5; count of bases not matched to a gene: 10. This chain's CDR3 is CASSLVPERGINEQYF. The CDR3 DNA sequence: TGTGCCAGCAGCTTGGTCCCTGAGCGGGGGATAAACGAGCAGTACTTC.

The chain carries TRBV4-3 and TRBJ2-3; no clear D. This CDR3 region has 13 residues. Trimming stripped 0 bases from V and 3 bases from J, with 4 bases between. CDR1 is LGHNA and CDR2 is YSLEER in the germline V gene. Written as DNA, the CDR3 is TGCGCCAGCAGCCAAGATCCGACAGATACGCAGTATTTT. It encodes CASSQDPTDTQYF.